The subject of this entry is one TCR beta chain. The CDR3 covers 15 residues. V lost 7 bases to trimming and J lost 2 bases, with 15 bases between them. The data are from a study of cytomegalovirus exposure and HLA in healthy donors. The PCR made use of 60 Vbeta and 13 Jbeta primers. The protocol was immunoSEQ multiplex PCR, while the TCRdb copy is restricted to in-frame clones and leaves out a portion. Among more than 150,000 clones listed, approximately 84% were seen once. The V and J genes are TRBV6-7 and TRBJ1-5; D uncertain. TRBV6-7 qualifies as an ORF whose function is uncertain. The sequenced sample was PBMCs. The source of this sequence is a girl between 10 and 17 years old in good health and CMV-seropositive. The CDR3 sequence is CASKIRGKRNQPQHF. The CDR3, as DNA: TGTGCCAGCAAAATCCGAGGGAAACGCAATCAGCCCCAGCATTTT.